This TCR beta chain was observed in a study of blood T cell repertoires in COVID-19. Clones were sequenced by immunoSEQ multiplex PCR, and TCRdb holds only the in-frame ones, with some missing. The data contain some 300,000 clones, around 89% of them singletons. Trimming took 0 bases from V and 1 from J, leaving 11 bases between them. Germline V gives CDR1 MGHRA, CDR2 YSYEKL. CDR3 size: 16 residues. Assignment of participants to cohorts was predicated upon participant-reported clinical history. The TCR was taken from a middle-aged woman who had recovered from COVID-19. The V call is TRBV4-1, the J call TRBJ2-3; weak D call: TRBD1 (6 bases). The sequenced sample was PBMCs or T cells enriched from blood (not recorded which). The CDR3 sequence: CASSQDPKGGTDTQYF. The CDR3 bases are TGCGCCAGCAGCCAAGATCCCAAGGGGGGCACAGATACGCAGTATTTT.